Listed below are T cell receptor beta chains from one sample, sequenced in a study of T cell responses to AZD1222 COVID-19 vaccine. The assay was immunoSEQ multiplex PCR, and TCRdb's table has in-frame clones only and misses some. There are around 72,000 clones in the sample; around 86% occur only once, and under 30% lies in the top ten. Sequencing used peripheral blood, obtained on day 0 of AZD1222 vaccination. The receptor set was obtained from an adult in good health. Each CDR3 is given with its conserved first and last residue. A D gene is named only where the DNA matches it firmly. Expanded clones are given a class, and other clones once, few, many or no size at all.

>-|TRBV30|10|-|TRBJ1-1
TGTGCCTGGAATCAGATTGAAGCTTTCTTT
CAWNQIEAFF
>-|TRBV7-9|16|TRBD1|TRBJ1-2
TGTGCCAGCAGCTTAGAAGGACAGGGGATCAACTATGGCTACACCTTC
CASSLEGQGINYGYTF
>-|TRBV7-8|15|-|TRBJ1-3
TGTGCCAGCAGCTTAGGGGAAAACTCTGGAAACACCATATATTTT
CASSLGENSGNTIYF
>-|TRBV7-9|16|TRBD2|TRBJ2-7
TGTGCCAGCAGCTTGGTTAACAGAGGGAGACTAGCCGAACAGTACTTC
CASSLVNRGRLAEQYF
>-|TRBV2|13|-|TRBJ2-5
TGTGCCAGCAGTGATCTCGCCAAAGAGACCCAGTACTTC
CASSDLAKETQYF
>once|TRBV5-5|15|TRBD1|TRBJ1-5
TGTGCCAGCAGCCGAGGACAGGGGGCCTATCAGCCCCAGCATTTT
CASSRGQGAYQPQHF
>-|TRBV19|13|-|TRBJ1-6
TGTGCCAGTAATCGTCAGGCTAATTCACCCCTCCACTTT
CASNRQANSPLHF
>-|TRBV30|13|-|TRBJ1-6
TGTGCCTGGACGCTGGGGTATAATTCACCCCTCCACTTT
CAWTLGYNSPLHF
>-|TRBV12-3/TRBV12-4|13|TRBD1|TRBJ1-1
TGTGCCAGCAGGGGGACAGTGAACACTGAAGCTTTCTTT
CASRGTVNTEAFF
>-|TRBV4-2|15|TRBD2|TRBJ2-1
TGTGCCAGCAGCCGGACTAGCGGGGCCATGAATGAGCAGTTCTTC
CASSRTSGAMNEQFF
>-|TRBV5-1|14|TRBD1|TRBJ1-1
TGCGCCAGCAGCTTGGCAGGGGGATTCACTGAAGCTTTCTTT
CASSLAGGFTEAFF
>once|TRBV5-8|12|-|TRBJ2-3
TGTGCCAGCAGCTTGGAGGGAGATACGCAGTATTTT
CASSLEGDTQYF
>-|TRBV6-1|17|-|TRBJ2-7
TGTGCCAGCAGTGAATGGGGCAGCTGGGCAGCTTCCTACGAGCAGTACTTC
CASSEWGSWAASYEQYF
>-|TRBV7-9|14|TRBD1|TRBJ1-6
TGTGCCAGCGCCCCAAGAACAGGGGACTCACCCCTCCACTTT
CASAPRTGDSPLHF
>few|TRBV11-2|15|TRBD2|TRBJ2-1
TGTGCCAGCAGCCCCAGCGGGGGCACCTACAATGAGCAGTTCTTC
CASSPSGGTYNEQFF
>-|TRBV6-6|16|-|TRBJ1-5
TGTGCCAGCAGTTACTCGAGCGGGTGGGGCAATCAGCCCCAGCATTTT
CASSYSSGWGNQPQHF
>-|TRBV7-6|15|TRBD2|TRBJ2-3
TGTGCCAGCAGCTTAGGTCTAGCGGGCACAGATACGCAGTATTTT
CASSLGLAGTDTQYF
>-|TRBV7-3|14|-|TRBJ2-3
TGTGCCAGCAGCTTAACGGGAGTAGGCGATACGCAGTATTTT
CASSLTGVGDTQYF
>-|TRBV6-1|14|TRBD1|TRBJ1-2
TGTGCCAGCAGTGAGGTCAGGGGGGACTATGGCTACACCTTC
CASSEVRGDYGYTF
>-|TRBV11-2|15|-|TRBJ2-5
TGTGCCAGCAGCTTAGCGGGTGGGGCCGCGGAGACCCAGTACTTC
CASSLAGGAAETQYF
>-|TRBV7-2|15|-|TRBJ1-3
TGTGCCAGCAGCCGGACAGTGAGCTCTGGAAACACCATATATTTT
CASSRTVSSGNTIYF
>once|TRBV27|14|-|TRBJ2-7
TGTGCCAGCCGGATTGGACGGGATTCCTACGAGCAGTACTTC
CASRIGRDSYEQYF
>-|TRBV13|15|-|TRBJ1-5
TGTGCCAGCAGCTTAGGCGGGACACCAAATCAGCCCCAGCATTTT
CASSLGGTPNQPQHF
>-|TRBV10-3|16|-|TRBJ2-6
TGTGCCATCAGTGATTCTTCCGGGACTGGGGCCAACGTCCTGACTTTC
CAISDSSGTGANVLTF
>-|TRBV2|15|TRBD1|TRBJ2-7
TGTGCCAGCAGCGCATCTAGGGACAGCTCCTACGAGCAGTACTTC
CASSASRDSSYEQYF
>-|TRBV6-5|16|TRBD1|TRBJ2-1
TGTGCCAGCAGTTCACAGGGGGCCGGTTCCCGTGCTGAGCAGTTCTTC
CASSSQGAGSRAEQFF
>-|TRBV7-3|15|TRBD2|TRBJ2-1
TGTGCCAGCAGCTTAGGGCTAGCGGAGTACAATGAGCAGTTCTTC
CASSLGLAEYNEQFF
>-|TRBV6-6|15|-|TRBJ2-1
TGTGCCAGCAGTCACGGATGGGGGTTCTACAATGAGCAGTTCTTC
CASSHGWGFYNEQFF
>once|TRBV28|15|TRBD2|TRBJ2-7
TGTGCCAGCAGTGGGACTAGCGGGGGCAACTACGAGCAGTACTTC
CASSGTSGGNYEQYF
>-|TRBV28|19|-|TRBJ2-7
TGTGCCAGCAGTTCACGACGGCAGCCTTTGGTCTCTCTTCTGGACGAGCAGTACTTC
CASSSRRQPLVSLLDEQYF
>-|TRBV5-1|16|-|TRBJ2-6
TGCGCCAGCAGCGTGGACGGGGGTTCTGGGGCCAACGTCCTGACTTTC
CASSVDGGSGANVLTF
>-|TRBV28|14|TRBD2|TRBJ2-5
TGTGCCAGCAGTTCTATAGCGGGGTCCGAGACCCAGTACTTC
CASSSIAGSETQYF
>-|TRBV20-1|14|TRBD2|TRBJ2-7
TGCAGTGCTAGTGTCGGGGGGAACTCCTACGAGCAGTACTTC
CSASVGGNSYEQYF
>-|TRBV6-5|15|TRBD1|TRBJ1-2
TGTGCCAGCAGTTACTCGCGACAGGGAGAGGGAGGCTACACCTTC
CASSYSRQGEGGYTF
>-|TRBV6-5|14|-|TRBJ2-1
TGTGCCAGCAGTTTCCCAGGGGCTTACAATGAGCAGTTCTTC
CASSFPGAYNEQFF